A selection of T cell receptor beta chains follows, all from one sample in a study of T cell repertoires in cytomegalovirus infection. TCRdb re-derived calls from the reads in MiXCR, one entry per CDR3 protein. The sample contains around 490,000 distinct CDR3 sequences, roughly 29% of which appear only once. Specimen: PBMCs. Source of these receptors: a human donor in good health (CMV status not recorded). Some clones in this sample may be carry-over from other donors' samples. Each CDR3 is given with its conserved first and last residue. Each record gives: CDR3 DNA, CDR3 protein, J gene, D gene, V gene, clone size. The D gene is left open where the match is weak. Clone size is shown for a subset of rows, as once, few, many or a class of expanded clone.

TGTGCCACCACCCTCGGGGCTGGGTGGACTGAAGCTTTCTTT,CATTLGAGWTEAFF,TRBJ1-1,-,TRBV12-3/TRBV12-4,-
TGTGCCAGCTTTACGCGGTATACGCAGTATTTT,CASFTRYTQYF,TRBJ2-3,-,TRBV2,-
TGTGCCAGTTTTAGCGGGATTATCGTATCCAATGAGCAGTTCTTC,CASFSGIIVSNEQFF,TRBJ2-1,TRBD2,TRBV11-3,-
TGTGCCAGCAGCTTAGCCCCGAATCATCTAGCGGTCGCGAACACCGGGGAGCTGTTTTTT,CASSLAPNHLAVANTGELFF,TRBJ2-2,TRBD2,TRBV7-2,many
TGTGCCAGCAGTTTAGTCGGCAGGAGGAACACTGAAGCTTTCTTT,CASSLVGRRNTEAFF,TRBJ1-1,-,TRBV12-3/TRBV12-4,few
TGTGCCAGCAGTGGACAGGCAATTGAAAAACTGTTTTTT,CASSGQAIEKLFF,TRBJ1-4,TRBD1,TRBV28,-
TGCAGTGCCACGGACGGAACGAACACCGGGGAGCTGTTTTTT,CSATDGTNTGELFF,TRBJ2-2,-,TRBV20-1,-
TGTGCCAGCAGCTTAGTAGTAGGGGACAGAGGGCCCCAGCATTTT,CASSLVVGDRGPQHF,TRBJ1-5,TRBD1,TRBV7-2,many
TGTGCCAGCACGGGACAGGGTGTCACCGGGGAGCTGTTTTTT,CASTGQGVTGELFF,TRBJ2-2,TRBD1,TRBV2,-
TGTGCCAGCAGCTTAAATGGCTACTCCGGTGATACGCAGTATTTT,CASSLNGYSGDTQYF,TRBJ2-3,-,TRBV7-3,many
TGTGCCTGGAGTCAAACGAGCAATGAGCAGTTCTTC,CAWSQTSNEQFF,TRBJ2-1,-,TRBV30,-
TGTGCCAGCAGTTATATTGGGGAAGGAATAGATGGCTACACCTTC,CASSYIGEGIDGYTF,TRBJ1-2,-,TRBV28,-
TGTGCCAGCAGCTTATATTCAGCGGAATTCAATGAGCAGTTCTTC,CASSLYSAEFNEQFF,TRBJ2-1,-,TRBV7-2,many
TGTGCCAGTATTGACAGGACCAAAGGGGTGACTGAAGCTTTCTTT,CASIDRTKGVTEAFF,TRBJ1-1,-,TRBV19,few
TGCAGTGCTAGAGAGGGCCAGCCCAACACTGAAGCTTTCTTT,CSAREGQPNTEAFF,TRBJ1-1,-,TRBV20-1,-
TGTGCCAGCAGCCCATATGGGGGCGCGCAGTACTTC,CASSPYGGAQYF,TRBJ2-7,-,TRBV7-2,few
TGTGCCAGCAGCCTCGGGACAGGCTTTCAAGAGACCCAGTACTTC,CASSLGTGFQETQYF,TRBJ2-5,TRBD1,TRBV7-6,few
TGTGCCAGCAGCCAGGGACTAGCGGGAGGGCTATTATACAATGAGCAGTTCTTC,CASSQGLAGGLLYNEQFF,TRBJ2-1,TRBD2,TRBV14,-
TGTGCCAGCAGAAACTCCGGGACAGAGGTCTACACCTTC,CASRNSGTEVYTF,TRBJ1-2,TRBD1,TRBV6-1,few
TGTGCCAGCAGCCGCGGCGCCACCACGGAGACCCAGTACTTC,CASSRGATTETQYF,TRBJ2-5,-,TRBV7-2,many
TGCAGTGCTAGAGTGTGGGGGGGAGGGCCCTACAATGAGCAGTTCTTC,CSARVWGGGPYNEQFF,TRBJ2-1,TRBD2,TRBV20-1,many
TGTGCCTGGAGTGTACTGAGTGAGCAGTTCTTC,CAWSVLSEQFF,TRBJ2-1,-,TRBV30,-
TGTGCCAGCAGCCTTGGGTTAGATGGGGAGACCCAGTACTTC,CASSLGLDGETQYF,TRBJ2-5,-,TRBV7-2,many
TGTGCCAGCTCACCAGGTGGGTCCTACTCCTACAATGAGCAGTTCTTC,CASSPGGSYSYNEQFF,TRBJ2-1,-,TRBV18,few
TGTGCCAGCAGCCCCCAGGGGGGGAGGGTGAACACTGAAGCTTTCTTT,CASSPQGGRVNTEAFF,TRBJ1-1,TRBD1,TRBV7-2,many
TGTGCCAGCAGTTTACGTCAGAGCTACACCTTC,CASSLRQSYTF,TRBJ1-2,-,TRBV28,-
TGTGCCAGCAGTTTAGGGGCGGGAGCGCCAGATACGCAGTATTTT,CASSLGAGAPDTQYF,TRBJ2-3,TRBD2,TRBV12-3/TRBV12-4,-
TGTGCCAGCAGCCAGATAGCGGGTGCGTCAGAGTATTTT,CASSQIAGASEYF,TRBJ2-3,TRBD2,TRBV6-6,-
TGTGCCAGCAGCCTAGCAGGCTGGGAGCCCCAGCATTTT,CASSLAGWEPQHF,TRBJ1-5,-,TRBV7-2,few